This paragraph covers one TCR beta chain sequence. The data were taken from a study of blood T cell repertoires in COVID-19. On the study more broadly: The United States, Italy and Spain provided the acute and convalescent COVID-19 samples. The analysed material was cDNA or gDNA that came from T cells, B-cell-depleted T cells, or PBMCs.

Original data processing: The assay estimated nucleated cells by amplifying reference gene primers. The data were produced by immunoSEQ multiplex PCR, yet TCRdb's version contains in-frame clones alone and is incomplete. V, J and clone size derive from that table, while D and trimming were established from the DNA sequence. In the table there are 40,000 to 65,000 clones, roughly 88% of which are singletons. The sequencing sample was made of peripheral blood. The sequence was collected from an older man with acute or convalescent COVID-19.

The CDR3 DNA is TGTGCCAGTAGGGCGACAGGGGTGGTCAATCAGCCCCAGCATTTT. Amino acid sequence: CASRATGVVNQPQHF. The gene calls are TRBV19 and TRBJ1-5; 8 bases are shared with TRBD1. Germline lookup yields CDR1 LNHDA and CDR2 SQIVND (reference sequence). The CDR3 totals 15 residues. Trimming took 6 bases from V and 3 from J; bases not matched to a gene: 7.